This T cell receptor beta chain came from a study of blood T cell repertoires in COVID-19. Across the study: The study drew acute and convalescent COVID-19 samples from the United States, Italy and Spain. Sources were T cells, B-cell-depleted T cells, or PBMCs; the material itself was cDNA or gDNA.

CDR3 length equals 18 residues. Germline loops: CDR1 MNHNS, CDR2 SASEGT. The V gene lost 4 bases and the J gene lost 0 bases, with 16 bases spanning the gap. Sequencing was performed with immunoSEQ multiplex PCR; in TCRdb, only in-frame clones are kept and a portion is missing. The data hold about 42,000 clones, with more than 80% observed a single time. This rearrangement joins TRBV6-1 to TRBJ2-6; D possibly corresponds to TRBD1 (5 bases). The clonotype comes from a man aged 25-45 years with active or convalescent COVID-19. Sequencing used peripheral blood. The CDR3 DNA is TGTGCCAGCAGTGTTCTGGGGCCTTATTACTCTGGGGCCAACGTCCTGACTTTC. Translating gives CASSVLGPYYSGANVLTF.